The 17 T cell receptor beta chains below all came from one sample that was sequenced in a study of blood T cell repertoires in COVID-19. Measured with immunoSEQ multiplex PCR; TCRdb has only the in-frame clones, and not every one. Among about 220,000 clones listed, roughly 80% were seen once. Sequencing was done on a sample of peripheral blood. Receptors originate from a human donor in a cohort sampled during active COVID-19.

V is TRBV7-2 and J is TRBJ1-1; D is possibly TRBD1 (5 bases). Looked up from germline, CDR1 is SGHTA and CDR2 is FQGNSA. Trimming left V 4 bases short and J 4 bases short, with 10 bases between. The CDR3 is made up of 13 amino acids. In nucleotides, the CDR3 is TGTGCCAGCAGCTCTGACAGAGTCACTGAAGCTTTCTTT. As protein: CASSSDRVTEAFF.

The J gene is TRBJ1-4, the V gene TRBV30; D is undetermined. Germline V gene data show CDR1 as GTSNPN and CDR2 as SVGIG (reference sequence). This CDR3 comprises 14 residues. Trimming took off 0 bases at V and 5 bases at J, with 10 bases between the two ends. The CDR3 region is CAWSVAGLNEKLFF. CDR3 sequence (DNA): TGTGCCTGGAGTGTCGCAGGCCTCAATGAAAAACTGTTTTTT.

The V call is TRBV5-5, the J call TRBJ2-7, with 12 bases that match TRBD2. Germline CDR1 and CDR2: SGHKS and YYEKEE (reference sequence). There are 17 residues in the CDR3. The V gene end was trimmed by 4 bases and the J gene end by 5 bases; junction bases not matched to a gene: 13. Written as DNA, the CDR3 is TGTGCCAGCAGCAACTATCCGACTAGCGGGAGTCGGGACGAGCAGTACTTC. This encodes CASSNYPTSGSRDEQYF.

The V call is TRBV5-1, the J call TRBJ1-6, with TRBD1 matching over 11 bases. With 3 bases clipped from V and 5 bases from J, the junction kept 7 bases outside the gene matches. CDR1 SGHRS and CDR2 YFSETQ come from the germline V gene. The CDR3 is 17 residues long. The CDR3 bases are TGCGCCAGCAGCTGGACAGGGGGCTACGATAATAATTCACCCCTCCACTTT. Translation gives CASSWTGGYDNNSPLHF. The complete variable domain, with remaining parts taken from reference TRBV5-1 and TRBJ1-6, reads KAGVTQTPRYLIKTRGQQVTLSCSPISGHRSVSWYQQTPGQGLQFLFEYFSETQRNKGNFPGRFSGRQFSNSRSEMNVSTLELGDSALYLCASSWTGGYDNNSPLHFGNGTRLTVT.

CDR3 protein: CASSSTGTLSPLHF. As DNA, the CDR3 is TGTGCCAGCAGTTCGACAGGGACTTTGTCACCCCTCCACTTT. J is TRBJ1-6 and V is TRBV27, with TRBD1 identical over 7 bases. The germline CDR1 and CDR2 sequences are MNHEY and SMNVEV (reference sequence). The junction had 7 bases not matched to a gene; V was cut back by 4 bases and J by 10 bases. This CDR3 has 14 amino acids.

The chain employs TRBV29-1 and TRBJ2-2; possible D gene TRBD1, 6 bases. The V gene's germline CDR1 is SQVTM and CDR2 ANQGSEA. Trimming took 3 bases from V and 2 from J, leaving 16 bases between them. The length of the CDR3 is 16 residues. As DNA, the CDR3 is TGCAGCGTTGAGGCCACGACAGGATTTAACACCGGGGAGCTGTTTTTT. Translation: CSVEATTGFNTGELFF.

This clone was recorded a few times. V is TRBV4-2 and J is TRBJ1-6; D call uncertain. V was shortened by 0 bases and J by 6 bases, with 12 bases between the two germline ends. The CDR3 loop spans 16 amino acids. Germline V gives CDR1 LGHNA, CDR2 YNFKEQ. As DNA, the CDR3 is TGTGCCAGCAGCCAAGAAGCAAAACCCTTTAATTCACCCCTCCACTTT. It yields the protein CASSQEAKPFNSPLHF.

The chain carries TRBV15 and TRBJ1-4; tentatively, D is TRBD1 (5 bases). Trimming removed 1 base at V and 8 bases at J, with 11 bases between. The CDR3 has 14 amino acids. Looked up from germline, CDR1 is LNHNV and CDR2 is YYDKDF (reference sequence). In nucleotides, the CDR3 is TGTGCCACCAGCAGAGGGGGGGATGTAGAAAAACTGTTTTTT. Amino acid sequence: CATSRGGDVEKLFF.

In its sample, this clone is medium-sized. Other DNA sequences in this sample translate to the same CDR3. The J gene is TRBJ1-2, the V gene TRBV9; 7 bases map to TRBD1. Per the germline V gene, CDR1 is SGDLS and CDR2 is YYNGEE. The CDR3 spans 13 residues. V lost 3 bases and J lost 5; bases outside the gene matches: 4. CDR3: CASSAGQVYGYTF. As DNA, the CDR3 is TGTGCCAGCAGCGCCGGACAGGTTTATGGCTACACCTTC.

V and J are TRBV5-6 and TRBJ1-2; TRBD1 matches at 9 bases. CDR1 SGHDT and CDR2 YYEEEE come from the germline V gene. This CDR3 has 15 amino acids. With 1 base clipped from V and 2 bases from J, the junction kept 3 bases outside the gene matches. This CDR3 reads CASSLRDRANYGYTF. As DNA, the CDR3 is TGTGCCAGCAGCTTGAGGGACAGGGCCAACTATGGCTACACCTTC.

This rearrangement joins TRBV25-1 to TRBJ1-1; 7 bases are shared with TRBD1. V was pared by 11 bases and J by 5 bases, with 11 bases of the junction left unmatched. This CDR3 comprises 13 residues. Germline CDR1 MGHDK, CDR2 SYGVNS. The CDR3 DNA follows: TGTGCCGTAGAAGACAGGGCGGGGACTGAAGCTTTCTTT. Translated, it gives CAVEDRAGTEAFF.

CDR3 bases: TGTGCCAGCAGTCACGGGGTCCCCTACGAGCAGTACTTC. Encoded protein: CASSHGVPYEQYF. V gene TRBV27 combines with J gene TRBJ2-7; a possible D gene is TRBD2 (5 bases). V was shortened by 5 bases and J by 2 bases, with 10 bases between the two germline ends. The CDR3 runs to 13 residues. Germline V gives CDR1 MNHEY, CDR2 SMNVEV (reference sequence).

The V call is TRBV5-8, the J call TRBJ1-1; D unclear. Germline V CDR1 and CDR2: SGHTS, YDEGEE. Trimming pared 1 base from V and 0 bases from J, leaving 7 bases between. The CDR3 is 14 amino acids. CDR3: CASSLSPVNTEAFF. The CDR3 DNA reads TGTGCCAGCAGCTTGTCCCCGGTGAACACTGAAGCTTTCTTT.

In DNA, the CDR3 is TGCGCCAGCAGCCAAGATCTAGGGACAGGGTTCACTGAAGCTTTCTTT. Residues: CASSQDLGTGFTEAFF. The chain couples TRBV4-3 to TRBJ1-1, with 9 bases that match TRBD1. Germline values: CDR1 LGHNA, CDR2 YSLEER. With 0 bases clipped from V and 4 bases from J, the junction kept 6 bases outside the gene matches. The CDR3 is 16 residues long.

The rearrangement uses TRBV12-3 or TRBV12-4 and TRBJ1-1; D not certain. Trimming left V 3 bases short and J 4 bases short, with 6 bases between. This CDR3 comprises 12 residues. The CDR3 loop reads CASSFLATEAFF. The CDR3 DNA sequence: TGTGCCAGCAGTTTTTTGGCCACTGAAGCTTTCTTT.

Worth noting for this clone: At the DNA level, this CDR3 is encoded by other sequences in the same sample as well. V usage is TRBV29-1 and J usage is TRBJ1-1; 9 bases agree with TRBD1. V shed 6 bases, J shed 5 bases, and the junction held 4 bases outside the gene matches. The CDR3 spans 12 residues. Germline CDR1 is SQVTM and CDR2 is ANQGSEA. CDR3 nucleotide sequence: TGCAGCGTCGGACAGGGGCGGACTGAAGCTTTCTTT. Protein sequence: CSVGQGRTEAFF.

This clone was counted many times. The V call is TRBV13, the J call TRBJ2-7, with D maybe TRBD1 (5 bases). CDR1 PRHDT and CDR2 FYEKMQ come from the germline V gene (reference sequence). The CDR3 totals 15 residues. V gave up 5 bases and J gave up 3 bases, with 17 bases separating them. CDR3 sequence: CASSQRSGFRYEQYF. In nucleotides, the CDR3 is TGTGCCAGCAGCCAACGGTCAGGGTTTCGCTACGAGCAGTACTTC.